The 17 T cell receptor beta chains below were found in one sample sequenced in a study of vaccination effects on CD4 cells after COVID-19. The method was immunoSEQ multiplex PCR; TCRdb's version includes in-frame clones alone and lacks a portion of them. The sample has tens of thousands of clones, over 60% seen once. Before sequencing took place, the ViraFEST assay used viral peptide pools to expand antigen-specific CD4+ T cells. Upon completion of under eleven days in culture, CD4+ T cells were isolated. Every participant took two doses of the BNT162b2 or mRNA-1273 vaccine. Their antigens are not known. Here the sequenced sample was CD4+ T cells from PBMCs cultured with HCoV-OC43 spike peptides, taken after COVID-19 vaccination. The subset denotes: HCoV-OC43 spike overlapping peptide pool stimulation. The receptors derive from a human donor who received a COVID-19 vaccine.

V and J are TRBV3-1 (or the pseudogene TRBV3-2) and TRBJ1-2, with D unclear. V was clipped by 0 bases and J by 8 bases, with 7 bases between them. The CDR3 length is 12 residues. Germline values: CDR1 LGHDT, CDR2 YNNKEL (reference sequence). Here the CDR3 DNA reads TGTGCCAGCAGCCAAGAGGCGTTGGGCTACACCTTC. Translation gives CASSQEALGYTF.

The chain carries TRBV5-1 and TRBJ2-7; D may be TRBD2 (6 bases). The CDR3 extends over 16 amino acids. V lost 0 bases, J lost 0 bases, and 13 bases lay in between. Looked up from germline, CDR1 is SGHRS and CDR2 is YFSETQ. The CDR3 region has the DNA TGCGCCAGCAGCTTGGCCGTGGGGAGGAGCTCCTACGAGCAGTACTTC. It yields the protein CASSLAVGRSSYEQYF. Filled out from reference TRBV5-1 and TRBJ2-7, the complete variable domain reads KAGVTQTPRYLIKTRGQQVTLSCSPISGHRSVSWYQQTPGQGLQFLFEYFSETQRNKGNFPGRFSGRQFSNSRSEMNVSTLELGDSALYLCASSLAVGRSSYEQYFGPGTRLTVT.

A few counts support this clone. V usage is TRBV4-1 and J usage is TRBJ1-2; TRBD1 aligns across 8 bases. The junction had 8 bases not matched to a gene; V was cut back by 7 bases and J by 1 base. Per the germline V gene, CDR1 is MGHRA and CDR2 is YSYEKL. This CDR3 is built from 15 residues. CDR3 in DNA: TGCGCCAGCACCGATGGACAGGGACATAACTATGGCTACACCTTC. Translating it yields CASTDGQGHNYGYTF.

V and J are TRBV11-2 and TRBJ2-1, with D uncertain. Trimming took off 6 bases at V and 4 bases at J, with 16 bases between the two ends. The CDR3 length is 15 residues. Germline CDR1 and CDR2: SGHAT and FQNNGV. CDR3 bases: TGTGCCAGCAGTACTGTGGCAGCCTATTACAATGAGCAGTTCTTC. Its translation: CASSTVAAYYNEQFF.

Here the CDR3 reads CASSQPGFGYTF. CDR3 nucleotide sequence: TGTGCCAGCAGCCAACCAGGGTTTGGCTACACCTTC. The V and J genes are TRBV14 and TRBJ1-2, with D tentatively TRBD1 (5 bases). Trimming shortened V by 2 bases and J by 7 bases, and 8 bases separated the two germline ends. Germline V CDR1 and CDR2: SGHDN, FVKESK. CDR3 length: 12 amino acids.

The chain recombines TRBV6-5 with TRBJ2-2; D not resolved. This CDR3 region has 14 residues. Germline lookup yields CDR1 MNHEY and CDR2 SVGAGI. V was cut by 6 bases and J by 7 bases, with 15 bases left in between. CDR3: CASRGPIVVGELFF. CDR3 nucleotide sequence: TGTGCCAGCAGAGGTCCTATTGTGGTCGGGGAGCTGTTTTTT.

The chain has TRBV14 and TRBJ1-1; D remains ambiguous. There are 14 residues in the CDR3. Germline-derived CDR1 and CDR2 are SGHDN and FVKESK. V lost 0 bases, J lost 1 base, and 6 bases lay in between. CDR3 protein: CASSQDLSNTEAFF. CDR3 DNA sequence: TGTGCCAGCAGCCAAGATCTGTCGAACACTGAAGCTTTCTTT.

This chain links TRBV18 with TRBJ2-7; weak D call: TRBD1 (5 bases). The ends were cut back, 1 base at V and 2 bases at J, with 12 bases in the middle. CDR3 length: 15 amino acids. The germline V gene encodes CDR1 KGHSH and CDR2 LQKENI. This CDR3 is CASSPLDRFTYEQYF. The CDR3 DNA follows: TGTGCCAGCTCACCACTAGACAGATTTACCTACGAGCAGTACTTC.

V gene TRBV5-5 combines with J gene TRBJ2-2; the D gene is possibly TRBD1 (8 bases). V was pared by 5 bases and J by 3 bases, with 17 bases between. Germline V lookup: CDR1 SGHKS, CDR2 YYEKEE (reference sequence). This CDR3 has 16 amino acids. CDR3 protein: CASRDYRGGDTGELFF. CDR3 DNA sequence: TGTGCCAGCAGAGATTACAGGGGGGGGGACACCGGGGAGCTGTTTTTT.

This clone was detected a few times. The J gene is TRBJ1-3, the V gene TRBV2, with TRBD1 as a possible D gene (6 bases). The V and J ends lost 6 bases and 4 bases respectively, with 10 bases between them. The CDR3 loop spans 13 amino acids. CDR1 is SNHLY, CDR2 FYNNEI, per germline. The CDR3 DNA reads TGTGCCAGCAGCCCAGACAGGGGAAACACCATATATTTT. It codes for CASSPDRGNTIYF.

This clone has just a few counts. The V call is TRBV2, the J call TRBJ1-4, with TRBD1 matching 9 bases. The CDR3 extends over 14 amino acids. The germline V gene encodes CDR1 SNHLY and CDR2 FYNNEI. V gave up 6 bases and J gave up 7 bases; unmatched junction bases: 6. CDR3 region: CASSPQGASEKLFF. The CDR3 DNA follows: TGTGCCAGCAGCCCACAGGGGGCTAGTGAAAAACTGTTTTTT. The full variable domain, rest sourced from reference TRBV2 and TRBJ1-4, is EPEVTQTPSHQVTQMGQEVILRCVPISNHLYFYWYRQILGQKVEFLVSFYNNEISEKSEIFDDQFSVERPDGSNFTLKIRSTKLEDSAMYFCASSPQGASEKLFFGSGTQLSVL.

CDR3 sequence: CASSLTSNQPQHF. The DNA of the CDR3 is TGTGCCAGCTCATTGACCAGCAATCAGCCCCAGCATTTT. The J gene is TRBJ1-5, the V gene TRBV18; D call uncertain. Germline-derived CDR1 and CDR2 are KGHSH and LQKENI. The CDR3 contains 13 residues. Trimming took off 5 bases at V and 1 base at J, with 6 bases between the two ends.

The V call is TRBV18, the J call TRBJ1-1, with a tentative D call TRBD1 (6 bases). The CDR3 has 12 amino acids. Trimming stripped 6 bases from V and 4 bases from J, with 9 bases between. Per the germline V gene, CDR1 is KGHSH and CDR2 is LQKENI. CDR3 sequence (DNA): TGTGCCAGCTCGGAGGGGGGCACTGAAGCTTTCTTT. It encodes CASSEGGTEAFF.

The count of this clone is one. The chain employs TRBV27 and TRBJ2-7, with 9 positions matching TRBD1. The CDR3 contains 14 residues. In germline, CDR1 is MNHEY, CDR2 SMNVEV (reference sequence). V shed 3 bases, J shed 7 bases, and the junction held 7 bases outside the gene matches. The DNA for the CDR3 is TGTGCCAGCAGTTTGCGACCGGGACAGGGAGAGCAGTACTTC. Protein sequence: CASSLRPGQGEQYF.

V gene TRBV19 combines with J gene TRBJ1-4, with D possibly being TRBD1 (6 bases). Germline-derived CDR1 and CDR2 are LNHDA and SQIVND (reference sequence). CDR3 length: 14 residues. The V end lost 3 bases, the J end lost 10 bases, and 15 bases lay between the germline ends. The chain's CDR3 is CASSMGQGRAKLFF. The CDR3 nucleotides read TGTGCCAGTAGTATGGGCCAGGGGAGGGCAAAACTGTTTTTT.

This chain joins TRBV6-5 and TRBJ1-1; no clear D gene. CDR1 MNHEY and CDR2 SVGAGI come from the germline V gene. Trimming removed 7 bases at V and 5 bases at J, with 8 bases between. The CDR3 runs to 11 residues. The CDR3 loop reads CASTQGTEAFF. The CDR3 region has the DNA TGTGCCAGCACCCAAGGGACTGAAGCTTTCTTT.

This CDR3 reads CAISLQGYEQYF. The CDR3 DNA follows: TGTGCCATCAGCCTACAGGGCTACGAGCAGTACTTC. V is TRBV10-3 and J is TRBJ2-7, with D possibly matching TRBD1 (6 bases). CDR1 ENHRY and CDR2 SYGVKD come from the germline V gene. There are 12 residues in the CDR3. V lost 6 bases, J lost 3 bases, and 9 bases lay in between.